This T cell receptor beta chain derives from a study of shared clonotypes between healthy human individuals. Overall study results and limits: Among donors, the sharing of clonotypes was expected to be influenced by sequencing depth. Sampling involved blood alone; tissue repertoires likely differ.

This clone appeared a few times. Its target is not known. The table came from immunoSEQ multiplex PCR; TCRdb's copy has only in-frame clones and leaves some out. The repertoire holds around 79,000 clones, with over 55% as singletons. Caucasian adults living in Nashville, Tennessee, provided all samples. The source of this sequence is a man aged 25-45 years in good health. Sequenced: memory CD8+ T cells sorted from blood. Indicated subset: CD45RO+ cells pooled with CCR7-negative TemRA cells.

The CDR3 is CASSRVAGGPDTQYF. CDR3 coding DNA: TGTGCCAGCAGTAGGGTAGCGGGAGGGCCCGATACGCAGTATTTT. The chain recombines TRBV6-4 with TRBJ2-3, with 11 bases matching TRBD2. Losses at the gene ends were 5 bases for V and 6 bases for J; bases not matched to a gene: 7. Germline assignment: CDR1 MRHNA and CDR2 SNTAGT. The CDR3 is 15 residues long.